This is a list of T cell receptor beta chains from one sample in a study of T-cell reconstitution after alpha-beta-depleted transplantation in children. TCRdb itself ran the PCR reads through MiXCR, one entry per CDR3 protein. The sample shows some 200,000 distinct CDR3 sequences, about 8.4% of them seen only once. Sequencing used PBMCs, mostly from graft donor cells, obtained 360 days after TCRalphabeta/CD19-depleted stem cell transplant. These receptors came from a male patient aged 2 to 9 who had a stem cell transplant for acute myeloid leukemia, so the T cells may come from the graft donor. The CDR3 runs from the conserved cysteine through the conserved F or W.

>TRBJ2-5|TRBV4-1
CASSSPRSGSHTWETQYF
>TRBJ2-7|TRBV20-1
CSARPATGAQDEQYF
>TRBJ2-4|TRBV12-3/TRBV12-4
CASSLSGTIQYF
>TRBJ2-1|TRBV29-1
CSVEDDRSSYNEQFF
>TRBJ2-2|TRBV7-8
CASSLVYTGKTGELFF
>TRBJ2-4|TRBV29-1
CSVVRDRSKNIQYF
>TRBJ2-3|TRBV4-2
CASSQVERRGGLTDTQYF
>TRBJ1-1|TRBV7-9
CASSSPSTRPNTEAFF
>TRBJ1-2|TRBV15
CATRQGARINYGYTF
>TRBJ2-5|TRBV12-3/TRBV12-4
CASSFGGTGGLETQYF
>TRBJ2-3|TRBV6-5
CASSYSQGTDTQYF
>TRBJ1-5|TRBV28
CASSFGQRINQPQHF
>TRBJ2-7|TRBV27
CASSPRDRVFYEQYF
>TRBJ2-7|TRBV4-3
CASSQVVGTGFYEQYF
>TRBJ2-1|TRBV12-3/TRBV12-4
CASIPRTSGSNEQFF
>TRBJ2-5|TRBV7-9
CASSLGQTQYF
>TRBJ2-5|TRBV24-1
CATSDPDQETQYF
>TRBJ2-3|TRBV29-1
CSVDDGQGLPVPSTDTQYF
>TRBJ1-1|TRBV18
CASSPNHPGMNTEAFF
>TRBJ2-7|TRBV20-1
CSAVRSSYEQYF
>TRBJ2-5|TRBV4-1
CASSQASGVIEQETQYF
>TRBJ2-7|TRBV7-9
CASSLRVGSSSYEQYF
>TRBJ2-1|TRBV20-1
CSAHSSPGRQFF
>TRBJ2-3|TRBV20-1
CSAPTSGGTDTQYF
>TRBJ2-1|TRBV25-1
CAMGLGLSYYEQFF
>TRBJ1-2|TRBV20-1
CSARDVGTSNYGYTF
>TRBJ2-1|TRBV6-2/TRBV6-3
CASSYLISGGVPGNEQFF
>TRBJ2-2|TRBV7-2
CASSWRLAGVDTGELFF
>TRBJ2-3|TRBV2
CASTNPGADTQYF
>TRBJ2-7|TRBV7-9
CASSDRDKNYEQYF
>TRBJ2-7|TRBV4-3
CASSQESTGGSYEQYF
>TRBJ1-1|TRBV29-1
CSVTGRLHTEAFF
>TRBJ2-1|TRBV29-1
CSVRGTSGSSYNEQFF
>TRBJ2-3|TRBV5-6
CASSSTVGLYITDTQYF
>TRBJ1-2|TRBV7-9
CASSLDGGTGYTF
>TRBJ1-4|TRBV20-1
CSAREGGGDEKLFF
>TRBJ2-1|TRBV12-3/TRBV12-4
CASSLLAGGGTYNEQFF
>TRBJ1-2|TRBV12-3/TRBV12-4
CASSLGTGEDGYTF
>TRBJ1-1|TRBV7-3
CASSLGAGSPEAFF
>TRBJ2-7|TRBV27
CASSLIREGPYEQYF
>TRBJ2-1|TRBV11-2
CASSTPRTGPLGGSYNEQFF
>TRBJ2-1|TRBV7-9
CASSFWGGDEQFF
>TRBJ2-3|TRBV29-1
CSVDRNTQYF
>TRBJ1-5|TRBV7-9
CASSLNTGGYQPQHF
>TRBJ1-4|TRBV20-1
CSARDAATNEKLFF
>TRBJ1-2|TRBV4-2
CASSHGRWVNYGYTF
>TRBJ2-7|TRBV6-1
CASANPGRTEQYF
>TRBJ1-1|TRBV5-4
CASSPIGAGEAFF
>TRBJ2-5|TRBV12-3/TRBV12-4
CASTPSGEVETQYF
>TRBJ2-7|TRBV7-9
CASSSTSGSYEQYF
>TRBJ1-2|TRBV3-1
CASSQVLDSGYTF
>TRBJ2-1|TRBV7-3
CASSSTGGGHNEQFF
>TRBJ2-2|TRBV12-3/TRBV12-4
CASSFLMGELFF
>TRBJ2-2|TRBV20-1
CSATLHPNTGELFF
>TRBJ2-2|TRBV5-1
CASSLERANTGELFF